This T cell receptor beta chain is from a study of shared clonotypes between healthy human individuals. Across the whole study: Two women and a few men aged 18 to 49 made up the donors. The plates for each donor numbered three CD4 naive, three CD4 memory, two CD8 naive and one CD8 memory. The study, taken as a whole, reports: Naive subsets usually exceeded memory subsets in estimated richness.

Trimming pared 5 bases from V and 0 bases from J, leaving 19 bases between. The CDR3 covers 17 residues. Germline CDR1 SGHTA, CDR2 FQGNSA. A CD45RA-negative memory subset and a CD45RA+ naive subset were separated from the CD4+ cells. As regards this clone: Its antigen is not known.

Produced via immunoSEQ multiplex PCR; TCRdb's table is partial and in-frame only. This table has some 2,500,000 clones, approximately 93% appearing once. The genes are TRBV7-2 and TRBJ1-2; a possible D gene is TRBD1 (5 bases). The TCR originated in a man aged 18 to 30 in good health. Some clones in this sample may be carry-over from other donors' samples. The sample was naive CD4+ T cells from PBMCs. Subset: CD45RA+ positively selected. CDR3 nucleotide sequence: TGTGCCAGCAGCCCGAGCTTTGGGGGGATAACTAACTATGGCTACACCTTC. Encoded protein: CASSPSFGGITNYGYTF.